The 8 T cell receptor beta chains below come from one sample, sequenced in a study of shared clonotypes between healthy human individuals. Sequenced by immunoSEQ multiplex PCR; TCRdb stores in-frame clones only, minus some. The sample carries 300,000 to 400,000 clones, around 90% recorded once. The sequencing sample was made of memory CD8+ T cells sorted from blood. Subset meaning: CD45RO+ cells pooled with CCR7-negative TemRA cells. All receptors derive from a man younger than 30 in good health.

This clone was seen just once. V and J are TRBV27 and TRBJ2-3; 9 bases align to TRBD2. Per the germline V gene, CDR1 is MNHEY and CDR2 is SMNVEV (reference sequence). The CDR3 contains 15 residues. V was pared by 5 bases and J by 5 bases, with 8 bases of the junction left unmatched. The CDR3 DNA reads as TGTGCCAGCAGTCTAATTAGCGGGAGCGGAGATACGCAGTATTTT. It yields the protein CASSLISGSGDTQYF.

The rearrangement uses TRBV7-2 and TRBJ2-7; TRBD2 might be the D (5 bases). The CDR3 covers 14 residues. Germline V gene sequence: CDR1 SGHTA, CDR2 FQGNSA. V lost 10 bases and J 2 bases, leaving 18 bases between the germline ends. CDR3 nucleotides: TGTGCCACGGGCCTTGTAGCGATTACCTACGAGCAGTACTTC. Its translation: CATGLVAITYEQYF. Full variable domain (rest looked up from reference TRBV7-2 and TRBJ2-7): GAGVSQSPSNKVTEKGKDVELRCDPISGHTALYWYRQSLGQGLEFLIYFQGNSAPDKSGLPSDRFSAERTGGSVSTLTIQRTQQEDSAVYLCATGLVAITYEQYFGPGTRLTVT.

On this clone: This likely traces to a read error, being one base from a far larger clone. The DNA for the CDR3 is TGTGCCAGCAGCCCCGCCTACGAGCAGTACTTC. Translation gives CASSPAYEQYF. The chain links TRBV11-2 to TRBJ2-7; the D is unclear. Germline CDR1 reads SGHAT; CDR2 reads FQNNGV. V dropped 5 bases and J dropped 2 bases, with 4 bases sitting between them. This CDR3 is built from 11 residues. Full variable domain (outside the CDR3, taken from reference TRBV11-2 and TRBJ2-7): EAGVAQSPRYKIIEKRQSVAFWCNPISGHATLYWYQQILGQGPKLLIQFQNNGVVDDSQLPKDRFSAERLKGVDSTLKIQPAKLEDSAVYLCASSPAYEQYFGPGTRLTVT.

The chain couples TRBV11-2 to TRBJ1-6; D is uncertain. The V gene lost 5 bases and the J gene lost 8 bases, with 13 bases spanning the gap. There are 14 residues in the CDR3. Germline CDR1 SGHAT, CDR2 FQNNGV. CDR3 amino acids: CASSPTGLDSPLHF. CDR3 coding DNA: TGTGCCAGCAGCCCAACGGGCTTGGATTCACCCCTCCACTTT.

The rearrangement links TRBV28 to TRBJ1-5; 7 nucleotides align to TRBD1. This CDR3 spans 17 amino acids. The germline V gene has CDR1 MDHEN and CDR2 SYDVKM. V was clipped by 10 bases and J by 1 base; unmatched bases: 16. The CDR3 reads CATRPGSGGPSNQPQHF. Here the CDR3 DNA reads TGTGCCACACGTCCAGGGTCAGGGGGTCCGAGCAATCAGCCCCAGCATTTT.

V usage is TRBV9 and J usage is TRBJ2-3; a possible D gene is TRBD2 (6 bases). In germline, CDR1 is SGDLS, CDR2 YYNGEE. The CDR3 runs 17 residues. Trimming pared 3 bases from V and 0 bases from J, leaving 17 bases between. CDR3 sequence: CASSAPRDSLSTDTQYF. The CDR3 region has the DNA TGTGCCAGCAGCGCCCCGCGGGACTCCCTTAGCACAGATACGCAGTATTTT.

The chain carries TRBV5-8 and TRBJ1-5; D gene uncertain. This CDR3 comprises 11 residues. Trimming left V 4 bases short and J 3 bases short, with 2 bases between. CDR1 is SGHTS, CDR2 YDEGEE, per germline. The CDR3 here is CASSPNQPQHF. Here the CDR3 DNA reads TGTGCCAGCAGCCCCAATCAGCCCCAGCATTTT.

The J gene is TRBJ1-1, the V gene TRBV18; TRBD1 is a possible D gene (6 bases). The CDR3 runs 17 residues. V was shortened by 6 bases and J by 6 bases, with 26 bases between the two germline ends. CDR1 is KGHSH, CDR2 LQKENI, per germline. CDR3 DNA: TGTGCCAGCTCTCAGGATCGTACTGGGGGCAGAGTGCCTGAAGCTTTCTTT. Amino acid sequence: CASSQDRTGGRVPEAFF.